This passage covers 10 T cell receptor beta chains from one sample sequenced in a study of T-cell reconstitution after alpha-beta-depleted transplantation in children (dated by TCRdb to 2016 to 2018). The intended sense of this specimen's treatment or condition label: allogeneic hematopoietic cell transplantation with graft depleted of TCRalphabeta T cells and CD19 B cells. Libraries were prepared through PCR. The sequencer was an Illumina HiSeq 2500. TCR libraries were prepared with molecular barcoding, using unique molecular identifiers to normalize TCRbeta repertoire quantification. TCRdb reprocessing: public reads trimmed at Q25 with fastp, clones called with MiXCR, in-frame beta chains kept. For every CDR3 protein sequence, its rows merge into one entry that carries the most common genes and DNA. The sample includes fewer than 750,000 distinct CDR3 sequences, with about 21% observed a single time. 11% to 15% of the sample is in the top ten clones.

Sequenced here: PBMCs, mostly from graft donor cells, sampled 360 days after TCRalphabeta/CD19-depleted stem cell transplant. These receptor sequences come from a boy younger than two who had a stem cell transplant for acute myeloid leukemia, so the T cells may come from the graft donor.

The sample holds a few counts of this clonotype. This chain joins TRBV13 and TRBJ2-5; 8 bases agree with TRBD1. CDR1 and CDR2 from the germline V gene are PRHDT and FYEKMQ (reference sequence). This CDR3 spans 14 amino acids. Trimming removed 3 bases from V and 4 bases from J; junction bases left unmatched: 4. The CDR3 DNA reads as TGTGCCAGCAGCTTCCGGACAGGGACAGAGACCCAGTACTTC. Its protein is CASSFRTGTETQYF.

This clonotype was detected many times. The gene calls are TRBV4-3 and TRBJ2-7; the D call may be TRBD1 or TRBD2 (5 bases each). Trimming shortened V by 0 bases and J by 5 bases, and 8 bases separated the two germline ends. Per the germline V gene, CDR1 is LGHNA and CDR2 is YSLEER. This CDR3 region has 13 residues. Here the CDR3 reads CASSQDWGNEQYF. The DNA of the CDR3 is TGCGCCAGCAGCCAAGATTGGGGGAACGAGCAGTACTTC.

Concerning this clonotype itself: The junction does not match germline at one end; this may be a read error. The V call is TRBV20-1, the J call TRBJ1-1; D is unclear. Germline V gene sequence: CDR1 DFQATT, CDR2 SNEGSKA (reference sequence). The CDR3 is 13 residues long. CDR3 residues: CCARDERDGEAFF. Here the CDR3 DNA reads TGCTGTGCTAGAGATGAGAGGGATGGTGAAGCTTTCTTT.

This clonotype has a handful of counts. J is TRBJ2-7 and V is TRBV5-1; TRBD2 agrees at 10 bases. The V segment lost 0 bases and the J segment 9 bases; nucleotides outside the gene matches: 9. CDR1 and CDR2 (germline): SGHRS, YFSETQ. The CDR3 totals 15 residues. The chain's CDR3 is CASSLVLAGEERQYF. The CDR3 DNA sequence: TGCGCCAGCAGCTTGGTCCTAGCGGGGGAAGAGAGGCAGTACTTC. Complete variable domain (other parts from reference TRBV5-1 and TRBJ2-7): KAGVTQTPRYLIKTRGQQVTLSCSPISGHRSVSWYQQTPGQGLQFLFEYFSETQRNKGNFPGRFSGRQFSNSRSEMNVSTLELGDSALYLCASSLVLAGEERQYFGPGTRLTVT.

This clonotype was observed a handful of times. The chain has TRBV20-1 and TRBJ1-6; 9 bases map to TRBD1. The CDR3 covers 16 residues. The V and J ends lost 3 bases and 7 bases, in that order; junction bases with no gene match: 10. Per the germline V gene, CDR1 is DFQATT and CDR2 is SNEGSKA (reference sequence). CDR3 sequence reads: CSARGQGGRYNSPLHF. The CDR3 region has the DNA TGCAGTGCTAGGGGACAGGGCGGGCGATACAATTCACCCCTCCACTTT.

This clonotype occurred a few times. V usage is TRBV7-9 and J usage is TRBJ2-3; 9 bases agree with TRBD2. Germline assignment: CDR1 SEHNR and CDR2 FQNEAQ (reference sequence). J gave up 1 base and V 10 bases, and 9 bases lay outside the gene matches. CDR3 length equals 15 residues. The CDR3 DNA reads as TGTGCCACCAAATTGGCTAGCGGGGGCACAGATACGCAGTATTTT. It specifies CATKLASGGTDTQYF.

This chain joins TRBV12-3 or TRBV12-4 and TRBJ2-5; D call uncertain. V lost 5 bases and J lost 3, with 10 bases in between. This CDR3 spans 13 amino acids. CDR3 in DNA: TGTGCCAGCAGTGTAAGCCCTAAAGAGACCCAGTACTTC. Translating it yields CASSVSPKETQYF.

This clonotype was seen a few times. The chain couples TRBV6-5 to TRBJ1-3, with D hard to call. The CDR3 totals 11 residues. From germline, CDR1 is MNHEY and CDR2 SVGAGI. V was pared by 7 bases and J by 8 bases, with 9 bases between. This chain's CDR3 is CASTAGDTIYF. The CDR3 nucleotides read TGTGCCAGCACCGCCGGGGACACCATATATTTT.

This clonotype was observed at least ten times. CDR3 residues: CASSLETSTNEKLFF. The CDR3 DNA reads as TGCGCCAGCAGCTTGGAAACATCAACTAATGAAAAACTGTTTTTT. This chain connects TRBV5-1 to TRBJ1-4; D gene unclear. The V end was cut by 0 bases, the J end by 0 bases, with 6 bases between. The CDR3 covers 15 residues. Per the germline V gene, CDR1 is SGHRS and CDR2 is YFSETQ.

The J gene is TRBJ1-3, the V gene TRBV4-1, with unresolved D. Germline assignment: CDR1 MGHRA and CDR2 YSYEKL. V was cut by 0 bases and J by 0 bases, with 6 bases left in between. CDR3 length: 15 residues. The CDR3 nucleotides are TGCGCCAGCAGCCAAGAGCAGTACTCTGGAAACACCATATATTTT. Translation: CASSQEQYSGNTIYF.